This passage covers 9 T cell receptor beta chains from one sample sequenced in a study of cytomegalovirus exposure and HLA in healthy donors (TCRdb year 2017). The library was generated by the immunoSEQ multiplex PCR assay. TCRdb took this table from immuneACCESS and kept in-frame rearrangements with V and J called. Such tables lack part of the clones; where checked against another copy, unresolved V genes explain under half of the gap, and the rest is unexplained. The sample yields about 190,000 clones; 84% were counted once. Around 7% of the sample is taken by the ten largest. Material: PBMCs. Source of these receptors: a man aged 18 to 29 in good health and CMV-seropositive.

This chain connects TRBV15 to TRBJ1-3; the match to TRBD1 covers 10 bases. This CDR3 spans 16 amino acids. J gave up 0 bases and V 8 bases, and 7 bases lay outside the gene matches. Germline values: CDR1 LNHNV, CDR2 YYDKDF (reference sequence). CDR3 loop: CATSRDRGFSGNTIYF. For the CDR3, the DNA is TGTGCCACCTCCCGGGACAGGGGATTCTCTGGAAACACCATATATTTT.

The J gene is TRBJ1-2, the V gene TRBV29-1, with TRBD1 matching 8 bases. Unmatched junction bases numbered 6, after V lost 7 bases and J lost 5 bases. The CDR3 runs to 12 residues. Germline V gene sequence: CDR1 SQVTM, CDR2 ANQGSEA. This chain's CDR3 is CSAIDRGYGYTF. As DNA, the CDR3 is TGCAGCGCCATAGACAGGGGTTATGGCTACACCTTC.

V is TRBV30 and J is TRBJ2-2; tentatively, D is TRBD2 (5 bases). This CDR3 is 14 amino acids long. Germline values: CDR1 GTSNPN, CDR2 SVGIG (reference sequence). The V end was cut by 0 bases, the J end by 2 bases, with 7 bases between. CDR3 in DNA: TGTGCCTGGAGTGTAACTAGAAACACCGGGGAGCTGTTTTTT. Translated, it gives CAWSVTRNTGELFF.

This clone has a handful of counts. The CDR3 DNA reads as TGTGCCAGCAGTACGGACAGGGGGACGGGCGCTGAAGCTTTCTTT. This encodes CASSTDRGTGAEAFF. This sequence joins TRBV2 and TRBJ1-1; 10 bases are a match to TRBD1. Per the germline V gene, CDR1 is SNHLY and CDR2 is FYNNEI. The CDR3 has 15 amino acids. The V and J ends lost 5 bases and 6 bases, in that order; junction bases with no gene match: 9.

About this clone itself: Other DNA sequences from this sample encode an identical CDR3 as well. This sequence joins TRBV27 and TRBJ2-5; D might be TRBD2 (5 bases). The length of the CDR3 is 12 residues. Germline CDR1 is MNHEY and CDR2 is SMNVEV (reference sequence). V shed 6 bases and J shed 4 bases, with 9 bases lying between them. CDR3 region: CASSPRGETQYF. In DNA form, the CDR3 reads TGTGCCAGCAGCCCTCGGGGAGAGACCCAGTACTTC.

The rearrangement joins TRBV28 to TRBJ2-2; 7 nucleotides align to TRBD1. Germline V gene lookup returns CDR1 MDHEN and CDR2 SYDVKM. The CDR3 loop spans 16 amino acids. The V and J ends lost 4 bases and 0 bases, in that order; junction bases with no gene match: 5. In nucleotides, the CDR3 is TGTGCCAGCAGTTCCTCCACAGGGGCGAACACCGGGGAGCTGTTTTTT. Its protein product is CASSSSTGANTGELFF.

This chain connects TRBV14 to TRBJ1-2, with a tentative D call TRBD1 (6 bases). The germline CDR1 and CDR2 sequences are SGHDN and FVKESK. Deletions cut 1 base from V and 8 bases from J, with 20 bases between. This CDR3 comprises 16 residues. This chain's CDR3 is CASSQAGVGGYGGYTF. The CDR3 DNA reads as TGTGCCAGCAGCCAAGCAGGGGTCGGAGGTTATGGGGGCTACACCTTC.

This chain uses TRBV13 with TRBJ2-7, with 9 bases identical to TRBD2. V was pared by 6 bases and J by 2 bases, with 11 bases of the junction left unmatched. CDR1 and CDR2 from the germline V gene are PRHDT and FYEKMQ (reference sequence). The length of the CDR3 is 16 residues. The CDR3 reads CASRNTAGGGTYEQYF. In DNA form, the CDR3 reads TGTGCCAGCAGAAACACAGCGGGAGGAGGAACCTACGAGCAGTACTTC.

The chain couples TRBV4-3 to TRBJ1-1, with D possibly being TRBD1 (6 bases). Germline lookup yields CDR1 LGHNA and CDR2 YSLEER. V lost 5 bases, J lost 0 bases, and 10 bases lay in between. The CDR3 loop spans 14 amino acids. The CDR3 loop is CASSWDTMNTEAFF. DNA for the CDR3: TGCGCCAGCAGCTGGGACACGATGAACACTGAAGCTTTCTTT.